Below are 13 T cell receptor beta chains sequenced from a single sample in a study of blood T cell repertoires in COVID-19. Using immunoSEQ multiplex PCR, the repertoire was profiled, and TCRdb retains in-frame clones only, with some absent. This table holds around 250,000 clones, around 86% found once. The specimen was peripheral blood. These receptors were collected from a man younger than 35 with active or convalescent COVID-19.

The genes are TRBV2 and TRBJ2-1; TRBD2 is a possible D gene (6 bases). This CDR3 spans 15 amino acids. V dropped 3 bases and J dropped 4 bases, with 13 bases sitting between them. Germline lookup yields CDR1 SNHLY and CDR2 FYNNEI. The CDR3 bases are TGTGCCAGCAGTGAGAGGCTAGCGTATTACAATGAGCAGTTCTTC. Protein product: CASSERLAYYNEQFF.

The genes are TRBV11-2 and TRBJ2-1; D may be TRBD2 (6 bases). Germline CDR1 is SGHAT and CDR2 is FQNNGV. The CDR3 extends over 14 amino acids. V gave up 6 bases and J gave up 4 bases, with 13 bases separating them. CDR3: CASSSLSGYNEQFF. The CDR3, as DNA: TGTGCCAGCAGTAGCTTAAGCGGGTACAATGAGCAGTTCTTC.

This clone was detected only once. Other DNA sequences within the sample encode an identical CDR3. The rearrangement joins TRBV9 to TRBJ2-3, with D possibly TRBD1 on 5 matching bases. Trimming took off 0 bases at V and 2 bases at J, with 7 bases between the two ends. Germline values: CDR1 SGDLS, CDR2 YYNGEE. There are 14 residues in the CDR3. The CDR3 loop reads CASSVEDTTDTQYF. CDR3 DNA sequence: TGTGCCAGCAGCGTAGAGGACACCACAGATACGCAGTATTTT.

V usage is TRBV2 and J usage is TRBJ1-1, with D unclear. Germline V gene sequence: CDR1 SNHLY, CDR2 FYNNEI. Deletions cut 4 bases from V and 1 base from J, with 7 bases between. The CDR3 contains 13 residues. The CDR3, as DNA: TGTGCCAGCAGTGGAATGAGGAACACTGAAGCTTTCTTT. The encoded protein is CASSGMRNTEAFF.

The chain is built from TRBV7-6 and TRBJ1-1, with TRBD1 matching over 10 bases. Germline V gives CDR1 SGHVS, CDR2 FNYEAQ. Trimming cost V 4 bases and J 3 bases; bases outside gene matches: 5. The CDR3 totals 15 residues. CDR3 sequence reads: CASSSPGTGDTEAFF. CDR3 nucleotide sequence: TGTGCCAGCAGCTCACCCGGGACAGGGGACACTGAAGCTTTCTTT.

The CDR3 loop is CASSLALPGDSPLHF. The CDR3 nucleotides read TGTGCCAGCAGCTTAGCCCTCCCAGGGGATTCACCCCTCCACTTT. The chain uses TRBV5-4 and TRBJ1-6; a weak D match, TRBD1 (6 bases). The CDR3 covers 15 residues. CDR1 and CDR2 from the germline V gene are SGHNT and YYREEE (reference sequence). V dropped 2 bases and J dropped 8 bases, with 14 bases sitting between them.

CDR3: CASGLVPRSRKAFF. CDR3 in DNA: TGTGCTAGTGGTTTGGTACCGAGAAGCCGTAAAGCTTTCTTT. This chain joins TRBV12-5 and TRBJ1-1; D ambiguous. Germline V gene data show CDR1 as LGHNT and CDR2 as FRNRAP. This CDR3 has 14 amino acids. Trimming removed 0 bases at V and 9 bases at J, with 14 bases between.

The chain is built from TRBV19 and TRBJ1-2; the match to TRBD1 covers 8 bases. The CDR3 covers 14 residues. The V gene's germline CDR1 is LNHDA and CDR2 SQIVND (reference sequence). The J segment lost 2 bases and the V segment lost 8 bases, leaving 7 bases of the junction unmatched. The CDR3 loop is CASLSGQANYGYTF. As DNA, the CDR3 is TGTGCCAGTCTTTCGGGACAGGCGAACTATGGCTACACCTTC.

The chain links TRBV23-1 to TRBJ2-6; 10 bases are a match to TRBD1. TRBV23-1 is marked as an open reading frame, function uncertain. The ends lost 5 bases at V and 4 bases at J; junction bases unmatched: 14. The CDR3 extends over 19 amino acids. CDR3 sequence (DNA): TGCGCCAGCAGTTATCCTTTGTGGGACAGGGGCACCGGGGCCAACGTCCTGACTTTC. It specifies CASSYPLWDRGTGANVLTF.

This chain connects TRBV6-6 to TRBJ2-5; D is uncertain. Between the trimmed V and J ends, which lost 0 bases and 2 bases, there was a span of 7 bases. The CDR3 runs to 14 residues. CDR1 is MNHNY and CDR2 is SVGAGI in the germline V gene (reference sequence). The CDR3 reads CASSYSYWQETQYF. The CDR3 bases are TGTGCCAGCAGTTACTCGTACTGGCAAGAGACCCAGTACTTC.

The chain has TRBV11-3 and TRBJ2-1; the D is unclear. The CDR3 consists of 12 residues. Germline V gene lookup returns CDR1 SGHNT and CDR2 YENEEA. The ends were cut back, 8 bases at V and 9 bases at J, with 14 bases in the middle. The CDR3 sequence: CASRPRSSEQFF. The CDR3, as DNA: TGTGCCAGCCGACCAAGGAGTTCTGAGCAGTTCTTC.

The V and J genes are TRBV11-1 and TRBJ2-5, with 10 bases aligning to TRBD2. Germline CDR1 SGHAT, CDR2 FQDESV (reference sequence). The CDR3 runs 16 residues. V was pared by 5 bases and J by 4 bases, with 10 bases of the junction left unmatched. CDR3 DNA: TGTGCCAGCAGCCCTGAGATAGCGGGAGGAGGAGAGACCCAGTACTTC. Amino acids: CASSPEIAGGGETQYF.

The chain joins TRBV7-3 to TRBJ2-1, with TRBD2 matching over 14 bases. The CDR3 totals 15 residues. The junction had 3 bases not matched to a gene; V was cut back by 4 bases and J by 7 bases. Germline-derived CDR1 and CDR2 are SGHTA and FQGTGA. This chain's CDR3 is CASSSGLAGDNEQFF. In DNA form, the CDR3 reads TGTGCCAGCAGCTCGGGACTAGCGGGAGATAATGAGCAGTTCTTC.